This T cell receptor (beta chain) is drawn from a study of T-cell memory formation after mild COVID-19 (dated by TCRdb to about 2021). Context from the whole study: TCR sequence clusters from the two donors were largely donor specific. In a couple of donors, T-cell clones that expanded and contracted after mild COVID-19 were tracked by sequencing TCRalpha and TCRbeta repertoires over time. Two young, previously healthy adult volunteers, one female and one male, were included in the cohort. Study-level results and caveats: Clones that contracted from day 15 to 85 showed balanced CD4/CD8 phenotypes, whereas a second wave of clones that expanded from day 15 to 37 leaned towards CD4+. The second-wave clones that peaked on day 37 were not confirmed to be SARS-CoV-2 specific. Some responding clones were detected in pre-infection memory, suggesting pre-existing cross-reactive memory T cells joined the SARS-CoV-2 response. Contracting CD4+ clones were found mainly in CM and EM memory subsets, while CD8+ clones were enriched in EMRA. The study covered only a couple of mild cases, and larger cohorts including severe cases with pre-infection samples were considered necessary.

PBMCs were isolated by Ficoll-Paque density gradient centrifugation. On this clonotype: The antigen it recognizes is unknown. No per-base quality is available; no much larger clone lies one base away.

Via the germline V gene, CDR1 is SGHVS and CDR2 FQNEAQ. Deletion took 0 bases off V and 1 base off J, with a span of 10 bases between the germline ends. The CDR3 measures 16 amino acids from cysteine to phenylalanine. Only CDR3 DNA remains: 48 bases, in frame from the first base. Data came from an Illumina NovaSeq 6000. TCRalpha and TCRbeta cDNA libraries were built by 5'RACE with constant-segment primers, adding sample barcodes and unique molecular identifiers. RNA was extracted from every sample with Trizol reagent. The libraries were amplified in two PCR steps, and the second step added a second sample barcode and Illumina TruSeq adapters. The libraries were sequenced on an Illumina NovaSeq using 2 x 150 bp paired-end reads. The authors' analysis ran thus. The reads were demultiplexed and collapsed into UMI-guided consensus sequences using migec v1.2.7. Using mixcr v2.1.11, UMI consensuses were aligned to TRA and TRB V and J templates and then assembled into clonotypes. Expanded or contracted clonotypes were those called significant by both edgeR and NoisET, with noise models trained on biological replicates. For edgeR calls, the thresholds were a false discovery rate-adjusted p below 0.01 and a log2 fold-change of 1. PCA with hierarchical clustering of max-normalized trajectories of the 1000 most abundant clonotypes was used as exploratory dynamics analysis. Separately sequenced CD4+ and CD8+ repertoires were used to assign the CD4 or CD8 phenotype of responding clones. In TCRdb, the public reads were trimmed at Q25 with fastp and aligned with MiXCR, with productive beta chains retained. Entries that share a CDR3 protein sequence are merged under the most common genes and DNA. What appears here as the V and J calls and clone size reflects TCRdb's work, not the paper's. For this sample there are 140,000 to 150,000 distinct CDR3 sequences; roughly 6.3% appear just once. Around 2% of the sample comes from the top ten.

The source of this sequence is an adult woman who had mild COVID-19 (a few samples of this study predate the infection). The sample titles of this study are shuffled in the database, so cell type and time point are left out; the donor was told from shared clones. This receptor chain uses TRBV7-8 and TRBJ2-1; the D gene is perhaps TRBD2, on 5 matching bases. Sample: PBMCs or a T cell subset sorted from them (not recorded which). The CDR3 loop reads CASSLAGVFSYNEQFF. The DNA is TGTGCCAGCAGCTTAGCGGGAGTGTTTTCCTACAATGAGCAGTTCTTC. With the rest looked up from the reference TRBV7-8 and TRBJ2-1 genes rather than sequenced, the full variable domain is GAGVSQSPRYKVAKRGQDVALRCDPISGHVSLFWYQQALGQGPEFLTYFQNEAQLDKSGLPSDRFFAERPEGSVSTLKIQRTQQEDSAVYLCASSLAGVFSYNEQFFGPGTRLTVL.